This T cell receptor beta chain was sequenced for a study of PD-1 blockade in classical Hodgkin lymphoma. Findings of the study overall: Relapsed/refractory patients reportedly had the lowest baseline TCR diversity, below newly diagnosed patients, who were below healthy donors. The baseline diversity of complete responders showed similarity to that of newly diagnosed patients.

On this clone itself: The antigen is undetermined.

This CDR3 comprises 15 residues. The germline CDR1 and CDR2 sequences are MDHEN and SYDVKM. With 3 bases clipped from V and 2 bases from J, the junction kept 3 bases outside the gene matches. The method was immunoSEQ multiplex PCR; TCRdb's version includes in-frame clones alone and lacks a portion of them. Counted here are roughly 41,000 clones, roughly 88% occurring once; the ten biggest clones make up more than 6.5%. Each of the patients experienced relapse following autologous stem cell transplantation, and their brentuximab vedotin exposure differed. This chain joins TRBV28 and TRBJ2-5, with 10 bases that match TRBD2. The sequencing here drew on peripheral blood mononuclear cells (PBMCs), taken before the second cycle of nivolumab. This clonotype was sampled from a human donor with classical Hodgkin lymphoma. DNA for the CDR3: TGTGCCAGCAGTTTGGCAGCGGGAGGGCAAGAGACCCAGTACTTC. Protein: CASSLAAGGQETQYF. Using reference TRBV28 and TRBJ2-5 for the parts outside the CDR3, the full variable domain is DVKVTQSSRYLVKRTGEKVFLECVQDMDHENMFWYRQDPGLGLRLIYFSYDVKMKEKGDIPEGYSVSREKKERFSLILESASTNQTSMYLCASSLAAGGQETQYFGPGTRLLVL.